A single sample is the source of the 27 T cell receptor beta chains below, sequenced in a study of OX40 agonist ivuxolimab in advanced cancers. TCRdb's table, derived via immunoSEQ multiplex PCR, lists solely in-frame clones and lacks some. The sample has tens of thousands of clones, around 90% seen once; the top ten hold roughly 3.2%. The material sequenced was CD4+ or CD8+ T cells sorted from blood, taken in a trial of the OX40 agonist ivuxolimab. Every receptor here comes from an adult with an advanced solid tumor such as melanoma, head and neck, liver or kidney cancer.

V and J are TRBV11-2 and TRBJ2-5, with D uncertain. The CDR3 loop spans 12 amino acids. Trimming took 4 bases from V and 0 from J, leaving 3 bases between them. The germline gives CDR1 SGHAT, CDR2 FQNNGV. As DNA, the CDR3 is TGTGCCAGCAGCTGGTACCAAGAGACCCAGTACTTC. This translates into CASSWYQETQYF. The full variable domain, with the rest looked up from reference TRBV11-2 and TRBJ2-5, is EAGVAQSPRYKIIEKRQSVAFWCNPISGHATLYWYQQILGQGPKLLIQFQNNGVVDDSQLPKDRFSAERLKGVDSTLKIQPAKLEDSAVYLCASSWYQETQYFGPGTRLLVL.

The rearrangement joins TRBV28 to TRBJ2-1; D not resolved. The V gene's germline CDR1 is MDHEN and CDR2 SYDVKM. V shed 7 bases and J shed 8 bases, with 21 bases lying between them. CDR3 size: 15 residues. The CDR3 loop is CASTPQGKPRDEQFF. Here the CDR3 DNA reads TGTGCCAGCACCCCGCAAGGAAAGCCCCGTGATGAGCAGTTCTTC.

This clone has just one count. The chain uses TRBV6-5 and TRBJ1-5, with TRBD1 identical over 9 bases. CDR1 is MNHEY and CDR2 is SVGAGI in the germline V gene. Unmatched junction bases numbered 3, after V lost 6 bases and J lost 6 bases. The CDR3 is 13 residues long. The CDR3 nucleotides are TGTGCCAGCAGGGAGACAGGGGGTCAGCCCCAGCATTTT. Translating it yields CASRETGGQPQHF.

The J gene is TRBJ1-1, the V gene TRBV5-5; unclear D gene. V was trimmed by 1 base and J by 6 bases, leaving 10 bases between them. CDR1 is SGHKS, CDR2 YYEKEE, per germline (reference sequence). The CDR3 contains 13 residues. CDR3 nucleotides: TGTGCCAGCAGCTTGTCAGGAAACGCTGAAGCTTTCTTT. Encoded protein: CASSLSGNAEAFF. Using reference TRBV5-5 and TRBJ1-1 for the parts outside the CDR3, the full variable domain is DAGVTQSPTHLIKTRGQQVTLRCSPISGHKSVSWYQQVLGQGPQFIFQYYEKEERGRGNFPDRFSARQFPNYSSELNVNALLLGDSALYLCASSLSGNAEAFFGQGTRLTVV.

CDR3 region: CASSPRTGRANEKLFF. CDR3 coding DNA: TGTGCCAGCAGCCCCCGGACAGGGCGGGCTAATGAAAAACTGTTTTTT. The J gene is TRBJ1-4, the V gene TRBV7-9, with 8 bases identical to TRBD1. Per germline, CDR1 SEHNR and CDR2 FQNEAQ (reference sequence). J lost 3 bases, V lost 5 bases, and 8 bases had no gene match. The CDR3 loop spans 16 amino acids.

V gene TRBV6-1 combines with J gene TRBJ1-2; TRBD1 matches at 8 bases. The CDR3 contains 15 residues. Germline values: CDR1 MNHNS, CDR2 SASEGT. V was clipped by 4 bases and J by 3 bases; unmatched bases: 7. Here the CDR3 reads CASSGTGILDYGYTF. The DNA for the CDR3 is TGTGCCAGCAGTGGGACAGGGATACTCGACTATGGCTACACCTTC.

The chain couples TRBV10-3 to TRBJ2-5, with 8 bases that match TRBD2. CDR3 length: 17 residues. V trimming: 4 bases; J trimming: 5 bases; junction bases outside the gene matches: 15. Germline CDR1 and CDR2: ENHRY and SYGVKD. The chain's CDR3 is CAISVGVAGGKSETQYF. In nucleotides, the CDR3 is TGTGCCATCAGTGTTGGTGTTGCGGGAGGAAAGTCGGAGACCCAGTACTTC.

This chain uses TRBV2 with TRBJ2-7; TRBD2 matches at 12 bases. Germline V CDR1 and CDR2: SNHLY, FYNNEI. With 6 bases clipped from V and 0 bases from J, the junction kept 3 bases outside the gene matches. This CDR3 spans 15 amino acids. In DNA, the CDR3 is TGTGCCAGCAGGAGACTAGCGGGGGACTCCTACGAGCAGTACTTC. Translated: CASRRLAGDSYEQYF.

This chain connects TRBV19 to TRBJ2-3, with D possibly TRBD1 on 6 matching bases. V gave up 5 bases and J gave up 1 base, with 16 bases separating them. CDR1 and CDR2 from the germline V gene are LNHDA and SQIVND (reference sequence). The CDR3 loop spans 16 amino acids. CDR3: CASSPSWGLGTDTQYF. Written as DNA, the CDR3 is TGTGCCAGTAGTCCAAGCTGGGGGCTCGGCACAGATACGCAGTATTTT. The full variable domain, its missing parts supplied by reference TRBV19 and TRBJ2-3, is DGGITQSPKYLFRKEGQNVTLSCEQNLNHDAMYWYRQDPGQGLRLIYYSQIVNDFQKGDIAEGYSVSREKKESFPLTVTSAQKNPTAFYLCASSPSWGLGTDTQYFGPGTRLTVL.

J is TRBJ1-1 and V is TRBV6-5, with TRBD1 as a possible D gene (5 bases). The CDR3 consists of 13 residues. The V gene's germline CDR1 is MNHEY and CDR2 SVGAGI. V was trimmed by 6 bases and J by 1 base, leaving 9 bases between them. Written as DNA, the CDR3 is TGTGCCAGCAGCCGGACAAAGAACACTGAAGCTTTCTTT. This sequence encodes CASSRTKNTEAFF.

The J gene is TRBJ1-4, the V gene TRBV29-1; D gene ambiguous. Looked up from germline, CDR1 is SQVTM and CDR2 is ANQGSEA. The CDR3 consists of 13 residues. V was trimmed by 2 bases and J by 8 bases, leaving 12 bases between them. The chain's CDR3 is CSVEPGNREKLFF. DNA of the CDR3: TGCAGCGTTGAACCGGGGAATCGGGAAAAACTGTTTTTT.

CDR3 DNA sequence: TGTGCCAGCAGCGTAAGGGAAGGCTACACCTTC. Its protein product is CASSVREGYTF. The chain links TRBV9 to TRBJ1-2; D is unclear. The length of the CDR3 is 11 residues. In germline, CDR1 is SGDLS, CDR2 YYNGEE. With 1 base removed from V and 8 bases from J, the gap between germline ends came to 6 bases.

The genes are TRBV5-4 and TRBJ2-5, with 9 bases that match TRBD2. This CDR3 is built from 14 residues. Germline V gene sequence: CDR1 SGHNT, CDR2 YYREEE (reference sequence). The V segment lost 4 bases and the J segment 5 bases; nucleotides outside the gene matches: 6. CDR3 region: CASSIWTSEETQYF. CDR3 bases: TGTGCCAGCAGCATCTGGACTAGCGAGGAGACCCAGTACTTC.

The CDR3 nucleotides read TGTGCCAGCAGCTTCGGGGGACCTAATGAAAAACTGTTTTTT. This sequence encodes CASSFGGPNEKLFF. V is TRBV7-9 and J is TRBJ1-4; a weak D match, TRBD1 (5 bases). CDR3 size: 14 residues. Trimming took off 3 bases at V and 3 bases at J, with 8 bases between the two ends. Germline lookup yields CDR1 SEHNR and CDR2 FQNEAQ (reference sequence). The complete variable domain, with remaining parts taken from reference TRBV7-9 and TRBJ1-4, reads DTGVSQNPRHKITKRGQNVTFRCDPISEHNRLYWYRQTLGQGPEFLTYFQNEAQLEKSRLLSDRFSAERPKGSFSTLEIQRTEQGDSAMYLCASSFGGPNEKLFFGSGTQLSVL.

V usage is TRBV5-1 and J usage is TRBJ2-1, with 8 bases fitting TRBD2. Unmatched junction bases numbered 17, after V lost 7 bases and J lost 8 bases. The length of the CDR3 is 16 residues. The germline gives CDR1 SGHRS, CDR2 YFSETQ. CDR3: CASHLGASGRGDEQFF. Here the CDR3 DNA reads TGCGCCAGCCACTTGGGGGCCAGCGGGAGAGGAGATGAGCAGTTCTTC.

The rearrangement links TRBV5-1 to TRBJ2-3; either TRBD1 or TRBD2 may fit D (5 bases each). Germline V CDR1 and CDR2: SGHRS, YFSETQ. V shed 0 bases and J shed 0 bases, with 5 bases lying between them. This CDR3 region has 14 residues. For the CDR3, the DNA is TGCGCCAGCAGCTTGGGGGGGAGCACAGATACGCAGTATTTT. It translates to CASSLGGSTDTQYF.

This clone appeared a single time. The gene calls are TRBV5-1 and TRBJ2-1, with 7 positions matching TRBD2. The junction had 7 bases not matched to a gene; V was cut back by 4 bases and J by 6 bases. This CDR3 contains 14 residues. CDR1 is SGHRS and CDR2 is YFSETQ in the germline V gene. The CDR3 loop reads CASSRELAPNEQFF. In DNA form, the CDR3 reads TGCGCCAGCAGCCGGGAACTAGCGCCCAATGAGCAGTTCTTC.

The rearrangement joins TRBV11-2 to TRBJ1-5; no clear D. V shed 5 bases and J shed 3 bases, with 8 bases lying between them. CDR3 length: 13 amino acids. Looked up from germline, CDR1 is SGHAT and CDR2 is FQNNGV. CDR3 DNA: TGTGCCAGCAGCCAGCGGGACAATCAGCCCCAGCATTTT. Encoded protein: CASSQRDNQPQHF. The variable domain in full, with the rest retrieved from reference TRBV11-2 and TRBJ1-5, is EAGVAQSPRYKIIEKRQSVAFWCNPISGHATLYWYQQILGQGPKLLIQFQNNGVVDDSQLPKDRFSAERLKGVDSTLKIQPAKLEDSAVYLCASSQRDNQPQHFGDGTRLSIL.

The V call is TRBV2, the J call TRBJ2-7; 9 nucleotides align to TRBD2. With 8 bases clipped from V and 2 bases from J, the junction kept 7 bases outside the gene matches. Germline-derived CDR1 and CDR2 are SNHLY and FYNNEI. The CDR3 is 14 amino acids. In DNA form, the CDR3 reads TGTGCCAGCGGATTAGCGGGGGTTCCCTACGAGCAGTACTTC. Its protein product is CASGLAGVPYEQYF.

The gene calls are TRBV28 and TRBJ2-7; D gene uncertain. The CDR3 is 12 residues long. The ends were cut back, 5 bases at V and 3 bases at J, with 8 bases in the middle. Germline values: CDR1 MDHEN, CDR2 SYDVKM. CDR3 residues: CASSPIIYEQYF. The DNA for the CDR3 is TGTGCCAGCAGTCCTATAATCTACGAGCAGTACTTC.

V gene TRBV9 combines with J gene TRBJ2-5; a weak D match, TRBD2 (5 bases). With 1 base removed from V and 4 bases from J, the gap between germline ends came to 11 bases. There are 14 residues in the CDR3. CDR1 and CDR2 from the germline V gene are SGDLS and YYNGEE. Here the CDR3 DNA reads TGTGCCAGCAGCGTAAGAAGCGGCGGAGAGACCCAGTACTTC. Its translation is CASSVRSGGETQYF.

As regards this clone: An end of the junction differs from the germline gene, which may be a read error. The gene calls are TRBV18 and TRBJ2-1; 11 nucleotides match TRBD2. The germline CDR1 and CDR2 sequences are KGHSH and LQKENI. CDR3 size: 15 residues. The CDR3 coding sequence is TGTGCCAGCTCACCACAAGGGACTAGCGGCCAAAGTGAGATCTTC. As protein: CASSPQGTSGQSEIF.

This clone appeared a few times. The chain employs TRBV27 and TRBJ1-1; TRBD1 matches at 12 bases. The V and J ends lost 5 bases and 4 bases, in that order; junction bases with no gene match: 14. The CDR3 is 18 residues long. Germline loops: CDR1 MNHEY, CDR2 SMNVEV (reference sequence). As DNA, the CDR3 is TGTGCCAGCAGTCCCATAGATGGGACAGGGGGCGTCAGCACTGAAGCTTTCTTT. Translation: CASSPIDGTGGVSTEAFF.

The V gene is TRBV7-2, the J gene TRBJ1-2, with D possibly matching TRBD1 (6 bases). The CDR3 extends over 14 amino acids. Trimming took 0 bases from V and 8 from J, leaving 13 bases between them. Germline CDR1 reads SGHTA; CDR2 reads FQGNSA. This CDR3 is CASSLAVRGEGYTF. CDR3 coding DNA: TGTGCCAGCAGCTTAGCGGTCAGGGGAGAAGGCTACACCTTC.

V gene TRBV7-9 combines with J gene TRBJ2-1; D not resolved. CDR1 and CDR2 from the germline V gene are SEHNR and FQNEAQ (reference sequence). The CDR3 has 14 residues. V was shortened by 5 bases and J by 4 bases, with 12 bases between the two germline ends. The chain's CDR3 is CASSEAAPYNEQFF. For the CDR3, the DNA is TGTGCCAGCAGCGAGGCGGCGCCTTACAATGAGCAGTTCTTC.

This clone was picked up one time. CDR3 sequence: CASSEAMGNTEAFF. The DNA of the CDR3 is TGTGCCAGCAGTGAAGCGATGGGGAACACTGAAGCTTTCTTT. The chain links TRBV6-1 to TRBJ1-1; no clear D. The CDR3 has 14 amino acids. Deletions cut 0 bases from V and 1 base from J, with 6 bases between. CDR1 is MNHNS and CDR2 is SASEGT in the germline V gene.

This rearrangement joins TRBV19 to TRBJ2-7; D possibly corresponds to TRBD2 (5 bases). With 3 bases removed from V and 7 bases from J, the gap between germline ends came to 10 bases. Germline V gene data show CDR1 as LNHDA and CDR2 as SQIVND (reference sequence). There are 12 residues in the CDR3. Written as DNA, the CDR3 is TGTGCCAGTAGTATCGCGACGGGGGAGCAGTACTTC. Its translation: CASSIATGEQYF.